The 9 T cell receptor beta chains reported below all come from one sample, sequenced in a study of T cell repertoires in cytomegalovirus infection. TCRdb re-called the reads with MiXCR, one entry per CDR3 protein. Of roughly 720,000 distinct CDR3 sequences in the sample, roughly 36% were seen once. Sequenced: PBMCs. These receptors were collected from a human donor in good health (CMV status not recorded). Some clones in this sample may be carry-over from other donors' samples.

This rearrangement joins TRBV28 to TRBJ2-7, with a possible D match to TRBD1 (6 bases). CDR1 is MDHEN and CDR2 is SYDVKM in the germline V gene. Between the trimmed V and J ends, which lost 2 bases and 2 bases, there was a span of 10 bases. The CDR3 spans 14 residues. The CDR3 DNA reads TGTGCCAGCAGTTTAGAGTCAGGGGCCTACGAGCAGTACTTC. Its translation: CASSLESGAYEQYF.

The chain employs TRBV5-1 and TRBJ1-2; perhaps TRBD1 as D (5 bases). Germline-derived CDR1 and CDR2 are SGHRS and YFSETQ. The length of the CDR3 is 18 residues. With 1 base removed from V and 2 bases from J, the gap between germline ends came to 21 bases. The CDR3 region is CASSLSAGEANRNYGYTF. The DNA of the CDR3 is TGCGCCAGCAGCTTGTCTGCGGGAGAAGCAAACAGGAACTATGGCTACACCTTC.

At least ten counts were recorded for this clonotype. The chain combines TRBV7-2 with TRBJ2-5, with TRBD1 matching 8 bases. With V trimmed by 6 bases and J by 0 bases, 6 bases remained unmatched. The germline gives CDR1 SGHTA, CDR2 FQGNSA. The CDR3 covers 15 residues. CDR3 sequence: CASSPYRGNQETQYF. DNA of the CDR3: TGTGCCAGCAGTCCATACAGGGGGAACCAAGAGACCCAGTACTTC.

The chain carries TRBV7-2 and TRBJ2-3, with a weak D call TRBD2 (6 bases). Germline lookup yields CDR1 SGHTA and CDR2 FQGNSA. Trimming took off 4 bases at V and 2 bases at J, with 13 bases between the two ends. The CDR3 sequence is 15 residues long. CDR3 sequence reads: CASSSPGLNTDTQYF. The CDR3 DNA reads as TGTGCCAGCAGCTCACCGGGACTCAACACAGATACGCAGTATTTT.

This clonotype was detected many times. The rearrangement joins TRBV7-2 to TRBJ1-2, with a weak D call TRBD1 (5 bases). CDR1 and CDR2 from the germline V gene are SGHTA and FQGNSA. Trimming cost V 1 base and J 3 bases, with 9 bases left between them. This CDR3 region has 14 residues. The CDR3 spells CASSLGGLHYGYTF. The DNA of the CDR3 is TGTGCCAGCAGCTTAGGGGGACTTCACTATGGCTACACCTTC. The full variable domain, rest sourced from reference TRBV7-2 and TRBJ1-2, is GAGVSQSPSNKVTEKGKDVELRCDPISGHTALYWYRQSLGQGLEFLIYFQGNSAPDKSGLPSDRFSAERTGGSVSTLTIQRTQQEDSAVYLCASSLGGLHYGYTFGSGTRLTVV.

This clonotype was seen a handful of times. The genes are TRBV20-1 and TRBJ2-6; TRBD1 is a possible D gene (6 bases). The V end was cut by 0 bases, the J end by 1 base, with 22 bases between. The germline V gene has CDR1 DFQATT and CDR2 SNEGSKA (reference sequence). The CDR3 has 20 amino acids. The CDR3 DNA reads TGCAGTGCTAGAGATCTTTTTGGACAGAGTCTCCCTTCTGGGGCCAACGTCCTGACTTTC. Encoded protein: CSARDLFGQSLPSGANVLTF.

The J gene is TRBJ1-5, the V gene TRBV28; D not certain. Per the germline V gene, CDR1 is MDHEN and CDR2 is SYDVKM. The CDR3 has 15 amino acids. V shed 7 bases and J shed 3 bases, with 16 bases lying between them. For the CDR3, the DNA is TGTGCCAGCATCTTTGGCGGCGCTATCAATCAGCCCCAGCATTTT. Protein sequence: CASIFGGAINQPQHF.

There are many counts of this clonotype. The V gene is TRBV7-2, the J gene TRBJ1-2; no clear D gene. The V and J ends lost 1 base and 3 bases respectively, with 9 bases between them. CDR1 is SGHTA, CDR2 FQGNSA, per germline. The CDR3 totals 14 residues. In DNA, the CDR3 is TGTGCCAGCAGCTTAGACATCACGGACTATGGCTACACCTTC. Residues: CASSLDITDYGYTF.

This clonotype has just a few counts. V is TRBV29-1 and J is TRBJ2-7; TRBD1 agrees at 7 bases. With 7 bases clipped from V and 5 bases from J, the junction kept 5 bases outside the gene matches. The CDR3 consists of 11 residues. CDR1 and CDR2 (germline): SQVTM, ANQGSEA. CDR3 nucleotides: TGCAGCGCGTGCGACAGGGACGAGCAGTACTTC. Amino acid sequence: CSACDRDEQYF.